A selection of T cell receptor beta chains follows, all from one sample in a study of T cell responses to AZD1222 COVID-19 vaccine. TCRdb's copy holds only in-frame clones and misses some; the assay was immunoSEQ multiplex PCR. The data contain roughly 150,000 clones, about 89% of them singletons. The specimen comprised peripheral blood, sampled 28 days after the second AZD1222 dose. These receptors were taken from an adult who received the AZD1222 COVID-19 vaccine. CDR3s include the opening cysteine and the closing phenylalanine or tryptophan. D genes are given only for firm matches.

>TRBJ1-6|NA|TRBV7-8
CASRPMGNSPLHF
>TRBJ2-1|NA|TRBV18
CASSLYPRSYNEQFF
>TRBJ2-7|TRBD1|TRBV4-1
CASSQVGQGKDEQYF
>TRBJ2-5|TRBD1|TRBV24-1
CATSDSPGQGAWETQYF
>TRBJ2-3|NA|TRBV7-8
CASSPRLSDTQYF
>TRBJ2-7|NA|TRBV6-6
CASSPAGTRSYEQYF
>TRBJ2-1|NA|TRBV9
CASSVEVILRNNEQFF
>TRBJ2-1|TRBD1|TRBV2
CASSSFAGTGFYEQFF
>TRBJ2-7|NA|TRBV5-4
CASSSGTLSSYEQYF
>TRBJ2-6|NA|TRBV28
CASSLTGANVLTF
>TRBJ1-1|NA|TRBV6-5
CASSGVGTEAFF
>TRBJ2-1|NA|TRBV3-1/TRBV3-2
CASSQRAREQFF
>TRBJ2-2|TRBD1|TRBV9
CASSVQGADTGELFF
>TRBJ2-2|TRBD2|TRBV27
CASSLFGTSVTGELFF
>TRBJ1-2|NA|TRBV3-1/TRBV3-2
CASSQDGRGYGYTF
>TRBJ2-7|NA|TRBV11-2
CASSPWGAHEQYF
>TRBJ1-3|NA|TRBV28
CASSYTSANTIYF
>TRBJ2-1|TRBD2|TRBV10-1
CASSRASGSSDEQFF
>TRBJ1-6|TRBD1|TRBV4-2
CASSQDMPGTGGSPLHF
>TRBJ2-3|NA|TRBV4-2
CASSQETSPTDTQYF
>TRBJ1-1|NA|TRBV6-2/TRBV6-3
CASSFGRYTEAFF
>TRBJ1-5|NA|TRBV7-3
CASSTLFWPHQPQHF
>TRBJ2-7|NA|TRBV7-3
CASEDSLDEQYF
>TRBJ1-4|NA|TRBV5-4
CASSSSYTNEKLFF
>TRBJ2-7|NA|TRBV11-2
CASSWGSTSSYEQYF
>TRBJ1-2|NA|TRBV7-9
CASSPVIYYGYTF
>TRBJ1-2|NA|TRBV12-3/TRBV12-4
CASSFGELGYTF
>TRBJ2-7|TRBD1|TRBV29-1
CSVAPGTGTYEQYF
>TRBJ1-1|NA|TRBV12-3/TRBV12-4
CASSLFATEAFF
>TRBJ2-7|TRBD2|TRBV3-1/TRBV3-2
CASSTIGTSGKYEQYF
>TRBJ1-3|NA|TRBV6-5
CASKPGSGNTIYF
>TRBJ2-1|NA|TRBV2
CASRENNEQFF
>TRBJ1-2|TRBD1|TRBV4-3
CASSHGTGNYGYTF
>TRBJ1-1|TRBD1|TRBV5-1
CASSGAGQGATEAFF
>TRBJ1-2|TRBD1|TRBV5-4
CASGYSDRQEFYGYTF
>TRBJ1-2|NA|TRBV7-2
CASSHRQATDGYTF
>TRBJ1-5|NA|TRBV20-1
CSASLSNQPQHF
>TRBJ1-5|NA|TRBV21-1
CASSKCRSLSDQPQHF
>TRBJ2-5|NA|TRBV12-3/TRBV12-4
CASSLGHEETQYF
>TRBJ2-3|NA|TRBV10-1
CASSEVAASTDTQYF
>TRBJ2-1|TRBD2|TRBV7-8
CASSAREGHDNEQFF
>TRBJ1-6|TRBD1|TRBV7-2
CASSSPGGTGVRSLHF
>TRBJ2-3|NA|TRBV3-1/TRBV3-2
CASSQVGARTDTQYF
>TRBJ2-3|TRBD2|TRBV27
CASRPGLAGLDTQYF
>TRBJ1-1|NA|TRBV27
CASSSGGTEAFF
>TRBJ1-2|NA|TRBV5-1
CASSFNLGTSGYTF
>TRBJ1-2|NA|TRBV4-3
CASSQDRRQDYGYTF
>TRBJ2-1|TRBD2|TRBV2
CASRPFSGGAGFYNEQFF
>TRBJ2-5|NA|TRBV14
CASSPGPKETQYF
>TRBJ1-1|NA|TRBV29-1
CSVPDRSEAFF
>TRBJ2-1|NA|TRBV27
CASSLSAGESYNEQFF
>TRBJ2-3|NA|TRBV18
CASSPRGRSTDTQYF
>TRBJ2-7|TRBD1|TRBV19
CASSRRDRVPEQYF
>TRBJ1-6|NA|TRBV6-1
CASSEAGSSYNSPLHF
>TRBJ2-3|TRBD1|TRBV5-4
CASSLGQGARDTQYF
>TRBJ1-1|NA|TRBV7-9
CASSERGGDTEAFF
>TRBJ1-2|NA|TRBV27
CASSFSGSNYGYTF